This T cell receptor (beta chain) originates from a study of blood T cell repertoires in COVID-19. Turning to the study itself: Whether acute or convalescent, the COVID-19 samples came from the United States, Italy and Spain. PBMCs, B-cell-depleted T cells, or T cells provided the cDNA or gDNA that made up the material.

How the authors handled the data: Amplifying reference gene primers gave estimates of nucleated cell counts. The method was immunoSEQ multiplex PCR; TCRdb's version includes in-frame clones alone and lacks a portion of them. The V and J calls and clone size are taken from that table; D and trimming were inferred from the DNA. Of about 270,000 clones in the sample, approximately 86% were seen once. The CDR3 is 17 residues long. Trimming removed 4 bases from V and 1 base from J; junction bases left unmatched: 13. Germline V gene lookup returns CDR1 LNHDA and CDR2 SQIVND (reference sequence). The clonotype comes from a man aged 40-55 years who had recovered from COVID-19. The sample was peripheral blood. The V call is TRBV19, the J call TRBJ2-7, with TRBD2 matching over 7 bases. CDR3 in amino acids: CASSNLRWRESSYEQYF. Here the CDR3 DNA reads TGTGCCAGTAGTAACTTAAGGTGGCGGGAGTCTTCCTACGAGCAGTACTTC. Based on the CDR3 plus reference TRBV19 and TRBJ2-7, the full variable domain is DGGITQSPKYLFRKEGQNVTLSCEQNLNHDAMYWYRQDPGQGLRLIYYSQIVNDFQKGDIAEGYSVSREKKESFPLTVTSAQKNPTAFYLCASSNLRWRESSYEQYFGPGTRLTVT.